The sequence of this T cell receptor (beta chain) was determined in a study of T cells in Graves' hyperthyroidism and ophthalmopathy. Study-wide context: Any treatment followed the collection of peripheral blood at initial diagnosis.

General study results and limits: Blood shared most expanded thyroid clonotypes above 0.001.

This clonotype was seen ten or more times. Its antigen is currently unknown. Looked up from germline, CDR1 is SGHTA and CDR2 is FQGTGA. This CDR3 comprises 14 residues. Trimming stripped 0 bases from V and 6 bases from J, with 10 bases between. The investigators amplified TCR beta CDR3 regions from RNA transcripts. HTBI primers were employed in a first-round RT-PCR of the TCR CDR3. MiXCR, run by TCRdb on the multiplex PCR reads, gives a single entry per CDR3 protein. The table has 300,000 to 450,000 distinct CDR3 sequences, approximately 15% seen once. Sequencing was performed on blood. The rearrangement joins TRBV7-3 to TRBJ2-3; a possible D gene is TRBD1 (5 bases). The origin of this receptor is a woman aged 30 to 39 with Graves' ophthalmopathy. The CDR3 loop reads CASSLTAPGDTQYF. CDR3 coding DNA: TGTGCCAGCAGCTTAACGGCTCCAGGGGATACGCAGTATTTT.